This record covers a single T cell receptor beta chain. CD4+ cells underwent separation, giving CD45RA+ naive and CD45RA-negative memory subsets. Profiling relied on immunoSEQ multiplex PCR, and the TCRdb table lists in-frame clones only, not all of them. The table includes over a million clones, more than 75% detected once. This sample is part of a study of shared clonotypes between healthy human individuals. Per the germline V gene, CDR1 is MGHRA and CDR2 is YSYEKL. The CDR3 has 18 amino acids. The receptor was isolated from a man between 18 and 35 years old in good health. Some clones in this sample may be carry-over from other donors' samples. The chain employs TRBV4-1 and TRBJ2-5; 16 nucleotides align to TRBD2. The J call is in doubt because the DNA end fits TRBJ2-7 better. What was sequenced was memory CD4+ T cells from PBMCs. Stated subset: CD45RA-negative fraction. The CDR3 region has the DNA TGCGCCAGCAGCCAAGAGGGACTAGCGGGAGGGAGATTCTACGAGCAGTACTTC. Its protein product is CASSQEGLAGGRFYEQYF.